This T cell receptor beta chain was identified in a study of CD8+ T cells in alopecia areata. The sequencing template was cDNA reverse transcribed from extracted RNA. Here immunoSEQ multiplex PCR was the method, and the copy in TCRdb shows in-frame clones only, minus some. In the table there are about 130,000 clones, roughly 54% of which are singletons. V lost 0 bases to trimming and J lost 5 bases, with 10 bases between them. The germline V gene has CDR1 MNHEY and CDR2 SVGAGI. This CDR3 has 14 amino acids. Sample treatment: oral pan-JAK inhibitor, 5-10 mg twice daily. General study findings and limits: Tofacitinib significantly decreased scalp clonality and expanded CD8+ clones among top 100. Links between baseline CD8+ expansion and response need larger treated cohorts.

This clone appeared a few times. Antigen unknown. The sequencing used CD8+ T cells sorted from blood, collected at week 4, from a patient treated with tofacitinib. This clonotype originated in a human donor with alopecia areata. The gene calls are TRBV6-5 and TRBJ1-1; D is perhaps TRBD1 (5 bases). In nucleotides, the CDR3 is TGTGCCAGCAGTTACTCCGGACAACGGACTGAAGCTTTCTTT. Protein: CASSYSGQRTEAFF.